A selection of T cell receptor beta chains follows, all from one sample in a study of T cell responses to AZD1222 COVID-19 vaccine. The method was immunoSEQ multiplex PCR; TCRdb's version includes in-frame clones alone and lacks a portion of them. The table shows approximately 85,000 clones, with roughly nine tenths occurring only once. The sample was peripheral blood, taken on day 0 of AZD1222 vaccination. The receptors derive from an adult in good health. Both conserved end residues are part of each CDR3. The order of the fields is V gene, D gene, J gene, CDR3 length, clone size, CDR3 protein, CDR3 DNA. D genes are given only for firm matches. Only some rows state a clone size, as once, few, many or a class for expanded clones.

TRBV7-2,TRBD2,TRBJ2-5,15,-,CASSTGLAGQETQYF,TGTGCCAGCAGCACCGGACTAGCGGGGCAAGAGACCCAGTACTTC
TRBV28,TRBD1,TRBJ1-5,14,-,CASKQGASNQPQHF,TGTGCCAGCAAACAGGGGGCCAGCAATCAGCCCCAGCATTTT
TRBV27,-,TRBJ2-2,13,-,CASSRTDTGELFF,TGTGCCAGCAGTCGGACAGACACCGGGGAGCTGTTTTTT
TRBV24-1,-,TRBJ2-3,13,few,CATSWDSTDTQYF,TGTGCCACCAGTTGGGACAGCACAGATACGCAGTATTTT
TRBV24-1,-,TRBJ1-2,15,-,CATSDSTSENDGYTF,TGTGCCACCAGTGATTCGACCAGTGAAAATGATGGCTACACCTTC
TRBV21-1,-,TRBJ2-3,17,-,CASSKGGRPEGTDTQYF,TGTGCCAGCAGCAAAGGTGGCAGGCCAGAAGGCACAGATACGCAGTATTTT
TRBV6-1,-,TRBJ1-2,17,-,CASSEAALGAGVYGYTF,TGTGCCAGCAGTGAAGCAGCCCTGGGGGCAGGGGTCTATGGCTACACCTTC
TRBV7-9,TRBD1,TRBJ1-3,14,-,CASSPPGQGDTIYF,TGTGCCAGCAGCCCCCCGGGACAGGGGGACACCATATATTTT
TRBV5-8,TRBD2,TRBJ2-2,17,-,CASTPNVAGKNTGELFF,TGTGCCAGCACCCCCAACGTAGCGGGAAAGAACACCGGGGAGCTGTTTTTT
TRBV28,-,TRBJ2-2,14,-,CASGPYRNTGELFF,TGTGCCAGCGGCCCTTACAGGAACACCGGGGAGCTGTTTTTT
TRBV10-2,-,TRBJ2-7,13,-,CASSDFGRGEQYF,TGCGCCAGCAGTGATTTTGGGAGAGGCGAGCAGTACTTC
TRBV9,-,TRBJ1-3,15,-,CASSVVGGSGNTIYF,TGTGCCAGCAGCGTAGTGGGGGGCTCTGGAAACACCATATATTTT
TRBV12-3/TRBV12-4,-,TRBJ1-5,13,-,CASRNGQNQPQHF,TGTGCCAGCAGAAACGGACAGAATCAGCCCCAGCATTTT
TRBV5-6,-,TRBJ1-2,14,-,CASSLGRPREGYTF,TGTGCCAGCAGCTTGGGCAGGCCGCGGGAGGGCTACACCTTC
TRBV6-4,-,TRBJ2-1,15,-,CASSGRAGYYNEQFF,TGTGCCAGCAGTGGACGGGCGGGGTACTACAATGAGCAGTTCTTC
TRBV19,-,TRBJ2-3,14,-,CASTRGRAPDTQYF,TGTGCCAGTACCAGGGGGAGGGCCCCAGATACGCAGTATTTT
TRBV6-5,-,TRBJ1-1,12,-,CASNTVNTEAFF,TGTGCCAGCAATACGGTGAACACTGAAGCTTTCTTT
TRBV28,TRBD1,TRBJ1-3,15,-,CASNTGGLSGNTIYF,TGTGCCAGCAACACAGGGGGCCTCTCTGGAAACACCATATATTTT
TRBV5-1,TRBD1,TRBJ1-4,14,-,CASSSQGRAEKLFF,TGCGCCAGCAGCTCACAGGGGCGCGCTGAAAAACTGTTTTTT
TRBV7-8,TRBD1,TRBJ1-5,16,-,CASSLADRKLNQPQHF,TGTGCCAGCAGCTTAGCGGACAGGAAACTCAATCAGCCCCAGCATTTT
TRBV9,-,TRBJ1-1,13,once,CASSVRVFTEAFF,TGTGCCAGCAGCGTGAGGGTGTTCACTGAAGCTTTCTTT
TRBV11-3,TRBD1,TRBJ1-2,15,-,CASSLGTGGNYGYTF,TGTGCCAGCAGCTTAGGGACAGGGGGCAACTATGGCTACACCTTC
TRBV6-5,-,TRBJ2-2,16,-,CASSYEAQPHTGELFF,TGTGCCAGCAGTTACGAGGCACAACCCCACACCGGGGAGCTGTTTTTT
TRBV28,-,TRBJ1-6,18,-,CASSFLIYRLTGNSPLHF,TGTGCCAGCAGTTTTCTGATTTATCGACTAACAGGGAACTCACCCCTCCACTTT
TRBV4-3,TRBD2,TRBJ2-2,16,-,CASSQAGGLATGELFF,TGCGCCAGCAGCCAAGCGGGAGGACTAGCCACCGGGGAGCTGTTTTTT
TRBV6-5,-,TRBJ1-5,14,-,CASSPRTADQPQHF,TGTGCCAGCAGTCCCCGGACAGCCGATCAGCCCCAGCATTTT
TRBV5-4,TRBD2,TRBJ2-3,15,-,CASSRDYLSTDTQYF,TGTGCCAGCAGCCGGGACTACCTGAGCACAGATACGCAGTATTTT
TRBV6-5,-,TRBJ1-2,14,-,CASSQPMTLYGYTF,TGTGCCAGCAGTCAACCGATGACCCTCTATGGCTACACCTTC
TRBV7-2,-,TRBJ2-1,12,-,CASSFWGNEQFF,TGTGCCAGCAGCTTTTGGGGAAATGAGCAGTTCTTC
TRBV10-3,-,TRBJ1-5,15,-,CAISGVKGSNQPQHF,TGTGCCATCAGTGGGGTTAAGGGTAGCAATCAGCCCCAGCATTTT
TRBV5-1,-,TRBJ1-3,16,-,CASSSGLESSGNTIYF,TGCGCCAGCAGCTCCGGACTTGAGAGTTCTGGAAACACCATATATTTT
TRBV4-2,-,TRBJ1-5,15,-,CASSQDGQFNQPQHF,TGTGCCAGCAGCCAAGATGGACAGTTCAATCAGCCCCAGCATTTT
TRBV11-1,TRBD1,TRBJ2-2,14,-,CASSSTGDTGELFF,TGTGCCAGCAGCTCGACAGGGGACACCGGGGAGCTGTTTTTT
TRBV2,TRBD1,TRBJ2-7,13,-,CASNIDRAYEQYF,TGTGCCAGCAATATCGACAGGGCGTACGAGCAGTACTTC
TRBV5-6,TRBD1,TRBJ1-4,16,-,CASSLYLGQGGEKLFF,TGTGCCAGCAGCTTGTATCTGGGACAGGGTGGTGAAAAACTGTTTTTT
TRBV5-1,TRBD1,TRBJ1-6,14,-,CASTPGQGNSPLHF,TGCGCCAGCACCCCGGGACAGGGAAATTCACCCCTCCACTTT
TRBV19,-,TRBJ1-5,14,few,CATSPPGSNQPQHF,TGTGCCACCAGCCCACCAGGGAGCAATCAGCCCCAGCATTTT
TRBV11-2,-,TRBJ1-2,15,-,CASTPTGSNWGGYTF,TGTGCCAGCACCCCAACGGGTAGTAATTGGGGTGGCTACACCTTC